Listed here are 7 T cell receptor beta chains from one sample, sequenced in a study of blood T cell repertoires in COVID-19. Data came from immunoSEQ multiplex PCR; TCRdb stores just in-frame clones and leaves some out. The sample lists 120,000 or so clones, roughly 83% seen once, with about 15% in the top ten. The sample was peripheral blood. The receptors were sampled from a woman aged 50 to 60 with acute or convalescent COVID-19.

The V gene is TRBV14, the J gene TRBJ2-2, with no clear D. Per the germline V gene, CDR1 is SGHDN and CDR2 is FVKESK. The CDR3 consists of 17 residues. V lost 0 bases and J lost 0, with 11 bases in between. The CDR3 region has the DNA TGTGCCAGCAGCCAAGATCGTTGGCACCCGAACACCGGGGAGCTGTTTTTT. Protein: CASSQDRWHPNTGELFF.

J is TRBJ1-4 and V is TRBV7-2; 9 positions match TRBD1. V lost 5 bases and J lost 8; bases outside the gene matches: 9. The CDR3 extends over 15 amino acids. Germline CDR1 SGHTA, CDR2 FQGNSA. The CDR3 DNA follows: TGTGCCAGCAGCATCTTGGGGACAGGGAGAGAAAAACTGTTTTTT. It codes for CASSILGTGREKLFF.

CDR3 residues: CASSRTEEAFF. For the CDR3, the DNA is TGTGCCAGCAGTCGGACAGAAGAAGCTTTCTTT. The rearrangement uses TRBV12-3 or TRBV12-4 and TRBJ1-1; D perhaps matches TRBD1 (6 bases). This CDR3 is 11 amino acids long. V shed 5 bases and J shed 8 bases, with 9 bases lying between them.

In nucleotides, the CDR3 is TGTGCCAGTAGTATAGTTGGTGGTAGTGAAAAACTGTTTTTT. It encodes CASSIVGGSEKLFF. The chain recombines TRBV19 with TRBJ1-4; D ambiguous. The CDR3 sequence is 14 residues long. Trimming took off 1 base at V and 7 bases at J, with 10 bases between the two ends. Looked up from germline, CDR1 is LNHDA and CDR2 is SQIVND (reference sequence).

The CDR3 reads CASSERGLPNYGYTF. DNA of the CDR3: TGTGCCAGCAGTGAACGAGGGTTGCCTAACTATGGCTACACCTTC. The V gene is TRBV6-1, the J gene TRBJ1-2; D not certain. The CDR3 consists of 15 residues. Trimming shortened V by 2 bases and J by 0 bases, and 10 bases separated the two germline ends. CDR1 and CDR2 (germline): MNHNS, SASEGT.

This clone was seen once. V gene TRBV7-2 combines with J gene TRBJ2-3; D is undetermined. Looked up from germline, CDR1 is SGHTA and CDR2 is FQGNSA. V lost 4 bases to trimming and J lost 2 bases, with 7 bases between them. This CDR3 is built from 13 residues. The CDR3 spells CASSSPNTDTQYF. The CDR3 DNA follows: TGTGCCAGCAGCTCCCCAAACACAGATACGCAGTATTTT.

This clone was seen a single time. The V gene is TRBV6-4, the J gene TRBJ2-1, with 8 bases lining up with TRBD1. From germline, CDR1 is MRHNA and CDR2 SNTAGT. V lost 6 bases, J lost 3 bases, and 7 bases stayed unmatched. The CDR3 runs to 15 residues. The CDR3 loop reads CASRQGQESYNEQFF. The CDR3 DNA sequence: TGTGCCAGCAGACAGGGACAGGAAAGCTACAATGAGCAGTTCTTC.